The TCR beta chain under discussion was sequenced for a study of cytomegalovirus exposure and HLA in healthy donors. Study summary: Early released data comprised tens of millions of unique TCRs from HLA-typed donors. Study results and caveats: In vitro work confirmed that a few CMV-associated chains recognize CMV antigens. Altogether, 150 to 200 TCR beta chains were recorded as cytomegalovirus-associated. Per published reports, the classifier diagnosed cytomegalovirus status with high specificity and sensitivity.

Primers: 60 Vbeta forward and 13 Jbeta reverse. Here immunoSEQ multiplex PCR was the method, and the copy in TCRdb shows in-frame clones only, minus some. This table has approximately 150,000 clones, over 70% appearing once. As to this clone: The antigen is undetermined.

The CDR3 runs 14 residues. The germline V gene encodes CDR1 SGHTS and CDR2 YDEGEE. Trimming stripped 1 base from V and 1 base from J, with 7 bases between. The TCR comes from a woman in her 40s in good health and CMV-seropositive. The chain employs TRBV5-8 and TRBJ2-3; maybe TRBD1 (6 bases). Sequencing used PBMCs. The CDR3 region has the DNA TGTGCCAGCAGCTTGCGGACAGGCACAGATACGCAGTATTTT. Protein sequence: CASSLRTGTDTQYF. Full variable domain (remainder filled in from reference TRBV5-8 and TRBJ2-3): EAGVTQSPTHLIKTRGQQATLRCSPISGHTSVYWYQQALGLGLQFLLWYDEGEERNRGNFPPRFSGRQFPNYSSELNVNALELEDSALYLCASSLRTGTDTQYFGPGTRLTVL.